This T cell receptor beta chain was captured by sequencing in a study of blood T cell repertoires in COVID-19 (TCRdb year 2020). Describing the broader study: Samples from collaborators originated in the United States, Italy and Spain and spanned both the acute and convalescent phases of COVID-19. The dataset comprised deeply sampled blood TCRbeta repertoires from subjects exposed to, actively infected with, or recovered from COVID-19. The prospective study material was composed of cDNA or gDNA derived from T cells, B-cell-depleted T cells, or PBMCs. Samples came from the ongoing ImmuneRACE study (first 160 participants) plus 1,254 subjects from 6 global collaborators. The repertoires were released in a freely available public database intended as a resource for research on the immune response to SARS-CoV-2. A de-identified subject ID, COVID-19 status, age in years and sex were almost always included in the sample metadata. Where HLA class I and class II types were available, the types were taken from metadata supplied by the sample provider, not from assay-based typing. Here is what the overall study found, with its caveats: The amount of clinical and demographic metadata varied by source and participant and was provided uncurated.

Participants in the prospective study were aged roughly 18 to 100 years, lived in under 30 United States geographic areas, and enrolled through a virtual design. To assign participants to cohorts, the prospective study relied on clinical history that participants themselves reported in a screening survey and a study questionnaire. Exposed participants were defined as having been in contact with someone with a PCR-confirmed or clinician-diagnosed COVID-19 case within 2 weeks of study entry. Mobile phlebotomists in the prospective study collected whole blood, serum and a nasopharyngeal or oropharyngeal swab from every participant. Participants in the prospective study had the option to provide additional blood draws and questionnaires over a roughly 2-month period. Prospective study blood samples were shipped either frozen or at room temperature before DNA extraction. The immunoSEQ Assay, a bias-controlled multiplex PCR, was used to amplify TCRbeta CDR3 regions from genomic DNA. The original methods were these. Within the assay, amplification of reference gene primers was used to estimate how many nucleated cells each sample contained. To quantify the absolute abundance of each unique TCRbeta CDR3 rearrangement, sequence reads were collapsed and filtered. For each sample, productive Simpson clonality was calculated by taking the square root of Simpson's diversity index across productive rearrangements. The source is immuneACCESS, and TCRdb retained only in-frame sequences with V and J called. Part of the clones is not carried over; for the studies checked, unresolved V genes explain less than half of this, and the remainder is unexplained. V and J calls and clone size come straight from that table; D and trimming were deduced from the DNA. The sample includes around 330,000 clones, with 75% to 90% observed a single time. The ten largest account for 1.5% to 2% of the sample.

Via the germline V gene, CDR1 is SNHLY and CDR2 FYNNEI. The CDR3 starts with the cysteine, ends with the phenylalanine, and has 14 residues. Only the CDR3 region is kept as DNA, spanning 42 bases read in frame from base 1. Clipping removes 5 bases from V and 1 base from J, with 4 as the unmatched junction base count. A note on this clone: The antigen it recognizes is unknown. Base qualities are missing; no much larger clone stands one base away.

The sample consisted of PBMCs or T cells enriched from blood (not recorded which). The V and J genes are TRBV2 and TRBJ2-5, with 7 bases matching TRBD1. This clonotype was sampled from a woman aged 25-40 years who had been exposed to COVID-19. This receptor has the CDR3 CASSSDRAQETQYF. The DNA reads as follows: TGTGCCAGCAGTTCTGACAGGGCCCAAGAGACCCAGTACTTC. Extended through the reference TRBV2 and TRBJ2-5 proteins, this CDR3 yields the full variable domain: EPEVTQTPSHQVTQMGQEVILRCVPISNHLYFYWYRQILGQKVEFLVSFYNNEISEKSEIFDDQFSVERPDGSNFTLKIRSTKLEDSAMYFCASSSDRAQETQYFGPGTRLLVL.